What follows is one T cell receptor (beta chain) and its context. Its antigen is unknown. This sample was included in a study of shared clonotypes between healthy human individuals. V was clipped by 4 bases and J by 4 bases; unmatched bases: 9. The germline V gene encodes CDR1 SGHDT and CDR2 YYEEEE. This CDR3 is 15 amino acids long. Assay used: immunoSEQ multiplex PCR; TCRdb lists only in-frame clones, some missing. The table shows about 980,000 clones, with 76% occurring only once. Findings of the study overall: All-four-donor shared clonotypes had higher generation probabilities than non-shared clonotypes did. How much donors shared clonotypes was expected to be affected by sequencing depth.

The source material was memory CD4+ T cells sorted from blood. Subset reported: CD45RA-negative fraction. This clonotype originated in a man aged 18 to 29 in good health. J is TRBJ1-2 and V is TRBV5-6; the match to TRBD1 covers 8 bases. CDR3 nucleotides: TGTGCCAGCAGCGAATTCGACAGGGGTGGCTATGGCTACACCTTC. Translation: CASSEFDRGGYGYTF.